This is a list of T cell receptor beta chains from one sample in a study of T cell responses to AZD1222 COVID-19 vaccine. Here immunoSEQ multiplex PCR was the method, and the copy in TCRdb shows in-frame clones only, minus some. The sample shows roughly 150,000 clones, roughly nine tenths of them seen only once. The material sequenced was peripheral blood, taken after recovery from COVID-19. The receptors stem from an adult who had recovered from COVID-19. The CDR3 runs from the conserved cysteine through the conserved F or W. A D gene is named only where the DNA matches it firmly. Size is stated for part of the rows, as once, few or many counts, or as a class when the clone is expanded.

abundance,j_gene,v_gene,d_gene,CDR3nt,CDR3aa
NA,TRBJ1-4,TRBV5-1,NA,TGCGCCAGCAGCCCTGGACTGTGGGAAAAACTGTTTTTT,CASSPGLWEKLFF
NA,TRBJ1-6,TRBV4-1,NA,TGCGCCAGCAGCCAAGACCAGACAGTACCTTCACCCCTCCACTTT,CASSQDQTVPSPLHF
once,TRBJ1-5,TRBV29-1,NA,TGCAGCGCTCGGGACGGCAATCAGCCCCAGCATTTT,CSARDGNQPQHF
NA,TRBJ2-3,TRBV2,NA,TGTGCCAGCAAGCGAAGCACAGATACGCAGTATTTT,CASKRSTDTQYF
NA,TRBJ2-2,TRBV7-2,NA,TGTGCCAGCAGACCGATCGGGGTCACCGGGGAGCTGTTTTTT,CASRPIGVTGELFF
few,TRBJ1-1,TRBV5-1,NA,TGCGCCAGCAGCAGATACAGGGTCGGGAACACTGAAGCTTTCTTT,CASSRYRVGNTEAFF
NA,TRBJ2-3,TRBV19,NA,TGTGCCAGTAGTATTAGCCGGAATCAAGATACGCAGTATTTT,CASSISRNQDTQYF
NA,TRBJ2-5,TRBV2,NA,TGTGCCAGCATGGGTGCTGGGGAGACCCAGTACTTC,CASMGAGETQYF
NA,TRBJ2-1,TRBV4-2,TRBD2,TGTGCCAGCAGCCAAGTACCCTCGGGGGGGCTCTACAATGAGCAGTTCTTC,CASSQVPSGGLYNEQFF
NA,TRBJ1-2,TRBV2,NA,TGTGCCAGCAGTGAACTGGGGTGGGAAGGCTACACCTTC,CASSELGWEGYTF
NA,TRBJ1-5,TRBV24-1,NA,TGTGCCACCAGTGGGGAGGGGACAAATAGCAATCAGCCCCAGCATTTT,CATSGEGTNSNQPQHF
NA,TRBJ1-2,TRBV4-1,NA,TGCGCCAGCAGCCAAGGGGCGGGGGTTTACGGCTACACCTTC,CASSQGAGVYGYTF
NA,TRBJ2-7,TRBV7-2,TRBD2,TGTGCCAGCAGCTTAGGCGGATTAGCGGGAGCCCCCACTAGGAGGGAGCAGTACTTC,CASSLGGLAGAPTRREQYF
NA,TRBJ1-1,TRBV29-1,TRBD1,TGCAGCGCCCTGCCGGGACAGGGTAACACTGAAGCTTTCTTT,CSALPGQGNTEAFF
NA,TRBJ1-4,TRBV14,NA,TGTGCCAGCAGCCAAGCCGCAAAACTGTTTTTT,CASSQAAKLFF
few,TRBJ1-1,TRBV27,NA,TGTGCCAGCAGTTTATTACTGAACACTGAAGCTTTCTTT,CASSLLLNTEAFF
NA,TRBJ2-3,TRBV6-4,TRBD2,TGTGCCAGCAGTAACGGGGGGGCCACAGATACGCAGTATTTT,CASSNGGATDTQYF
NA,TRBJ2-5,TRBV20-1,NA,TGCAGTGCTAGTGGAGGGTTGGAGACCCAGTACTTC,CSASGGLETQYF